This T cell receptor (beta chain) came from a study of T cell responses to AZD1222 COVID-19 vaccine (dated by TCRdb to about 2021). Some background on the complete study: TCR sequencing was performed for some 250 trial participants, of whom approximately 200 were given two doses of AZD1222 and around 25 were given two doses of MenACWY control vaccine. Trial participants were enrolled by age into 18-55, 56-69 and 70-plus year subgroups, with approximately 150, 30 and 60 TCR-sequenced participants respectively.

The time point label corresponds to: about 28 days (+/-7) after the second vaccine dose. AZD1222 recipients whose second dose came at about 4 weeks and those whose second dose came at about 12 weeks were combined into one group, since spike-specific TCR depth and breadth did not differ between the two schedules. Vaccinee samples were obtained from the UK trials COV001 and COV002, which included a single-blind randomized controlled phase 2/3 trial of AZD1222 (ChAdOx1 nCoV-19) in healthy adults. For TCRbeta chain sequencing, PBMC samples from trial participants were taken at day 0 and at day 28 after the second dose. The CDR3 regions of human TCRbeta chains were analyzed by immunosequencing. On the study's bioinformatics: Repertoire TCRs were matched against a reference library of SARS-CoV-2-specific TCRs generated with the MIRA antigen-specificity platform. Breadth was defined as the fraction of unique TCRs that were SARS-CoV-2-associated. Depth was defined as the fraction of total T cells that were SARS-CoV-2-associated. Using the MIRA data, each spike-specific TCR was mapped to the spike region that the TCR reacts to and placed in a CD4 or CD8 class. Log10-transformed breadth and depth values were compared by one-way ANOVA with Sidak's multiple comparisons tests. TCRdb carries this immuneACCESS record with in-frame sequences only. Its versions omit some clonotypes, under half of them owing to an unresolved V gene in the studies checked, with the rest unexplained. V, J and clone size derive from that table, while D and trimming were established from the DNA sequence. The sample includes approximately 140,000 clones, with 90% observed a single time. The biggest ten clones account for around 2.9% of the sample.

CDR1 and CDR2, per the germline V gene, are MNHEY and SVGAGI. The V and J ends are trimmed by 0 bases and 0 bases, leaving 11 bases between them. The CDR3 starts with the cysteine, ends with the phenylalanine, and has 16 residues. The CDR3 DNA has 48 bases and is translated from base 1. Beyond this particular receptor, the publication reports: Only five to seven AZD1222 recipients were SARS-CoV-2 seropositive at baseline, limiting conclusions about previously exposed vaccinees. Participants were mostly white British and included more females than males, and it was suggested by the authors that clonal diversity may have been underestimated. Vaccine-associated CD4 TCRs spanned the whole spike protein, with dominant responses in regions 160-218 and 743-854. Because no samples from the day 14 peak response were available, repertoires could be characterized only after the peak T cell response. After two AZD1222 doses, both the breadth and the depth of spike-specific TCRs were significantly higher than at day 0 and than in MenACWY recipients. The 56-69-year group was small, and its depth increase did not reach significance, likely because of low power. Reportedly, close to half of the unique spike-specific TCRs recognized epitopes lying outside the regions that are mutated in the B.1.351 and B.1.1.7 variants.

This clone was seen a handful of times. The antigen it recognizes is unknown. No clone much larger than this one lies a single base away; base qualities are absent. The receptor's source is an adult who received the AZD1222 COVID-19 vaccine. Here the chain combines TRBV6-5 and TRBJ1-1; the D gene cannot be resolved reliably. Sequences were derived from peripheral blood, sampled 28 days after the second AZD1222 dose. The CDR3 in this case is CASSYSGAGLNTEAFF. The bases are TGTGCCAGCAGTTACTCAGGAGCGGGGTTGAACACTGAAGCTTTCTTT.